The 11 T cell receptor beta chains listed next were all sequenced from one sample in a study of blood T cell repertoires in COVID-19 (dated by TCRdb to 2018 to 2020). Libraries came from the immunoSEQ multiplex PCR assay. What TCRdb holds here is the immuneACCESS table cut down to in-frame rearrangements. Part of the clones is not present; checked against another copy, under half of the missing clones reflect an unresolved V gene, and the others are unexplained. The sample table records about 320,000 clones; 70% to 90% of these occur just once. The ten largest clones represent less than 6% of the sample. Sequenced material: PBMCs or T cells enriched from blood (not recorded which). The receptors here all came from a woman in her 30s who had recovered from COVID-19.

The chain uses TRBV24-1 and TRBJ2-3, with D perhaps TRBD2 (5 bases). Trimming took 9 bases from V and 2 from J, leaving 8 bases between them. Germline loops: CDR1 KGHDR, CDR2 SFDVKD. The CDR3 has 12 amino acids. The CDR3 nucleotides are TGTGCCACCTCGAGGGACACAGATACGCAGTATTTT. It specifies CATSRDTDTQYF.

J is TRBJ1-5 and V is TRBV11-2; no clear D gene. The V and J ends lost 2 bases and 2 bases respectively, with 10 bases between them. Germline V lookup: CDR1 SGHAT, CDR2 FQNNGV. The CDR3 is 15 residues long. CDR3 loop: CASSLRTGGNQPQHF. Here the CDR3 DNA reads TGTGCCAGCAGCTTAAGGACTGGGGGCAATCAGCCCCAGCATTTT.

The CDR3 spells CASSILAGLTDTQYF. CDR3 sequence (DNA): TGTGCCAGTAGCATACTAGCGGGCCTCACAGATACGCAGTATTTT. This chain links TRBV19 with TRBJ2-3; 9 bases fit TRBD2. Germline CDR1 is LNHDA and CDR2 is SQIVND (reference sequence). V shed 6 bases and J 2 bases; nucleotides not matched to a gene: 6. The CDR3 covers 15 residues.

With respect to this clone: The sample carries other DNA sequences with the same CDR3. The chain recombines TRBV5-6 with TRBJ2-3; 7 bases match TRBD2. This CDR3 comprises 15 residues. J was trimmed by 3 bases and V by 0 bases; bases with no gene match: 4. Germline CDR1 and CDR2: SGHDT and YYEEEE. The CDR3 protein is CASSLGGGGTDTQYF. CDR3 DNA: TGTGCCAGCAGCTTGGGCGGCGGGGGTACAGATACGCAGTATTTT.

The CDR3 loop reads CASSEVGEGEQYF. In DNA form, the CDR3 reads TGCGCCAGCAGTGAGGTCGGGGAGGGCGAGCAGTACTTC. The chain couples TRBV10-2 to TRBJ2-7; 7 bases fit TRBD2. CDR3 length equals 13 residues. V shed 2 bases, J shed 6 bases, and the junction held 4 bases outside the gene matches. The germline V gene encodes CDR1 WSHSY and CDR2 SAAADI.

In this sample, this clone turned up a few times. The chain has TRBV27 and TRBJ1-2; TRBD1 matches at 9 bases. Germline lookup yields CDR1 MNHEY and CDR2 SMNVEV (reference sequence). The CDR3 is made up of 17 amino acids. Trimming cost V 5 bases and J 0 bases; bases outside gene matches: 10. The CDR3 DNA reads as TGTGCCAGCAGTCCTAGGACAGGGGCCCGAGCTAACTATGGCTACACCTTC. This codes for CASSPRTGARANYGYTF.

The rearrangement uses TRBV9 and TRBJ1-3; 8 bases agree with TRBD1. Germline V gives CDR1 SGDLS, CDR2 YYNGEE. J gave up 0 bases and V 0 bases, and 2 bases lay outside the gene matches. The CDR3 contains 16 residues. CDR3 amino acids: CASSVGQGYSGNTIYF. CDR3 sequence (DNA): TGTGCCAGCAGCGTAGGACAGGGGTACTCTGGAAACACCATATATTTT.

The chain has TRBV9 and TRBJ2-2; no clear D. The CDR3 runs 15 residues. V was clipped by 2 bases and J by 1 base, with 9 bases between them. In germline, CDR1 is SGDLS, CDR2 YYNGEE. In nucleotides, the CDR3 is TGTGCCAGCAGCGTGTTGGCCAGGAACACCGGGGAGCTGTTTTTT. Translated: CASSVLARNTGELFF.

Here the CDR3 DNA reads TGCGCCAGCGGTTCGGCAGCGGGGGCTAACACCGGGGAGCTGTTTTTT. Translation: CASGSAAGANTGELFF. The J gene is TRBJ2-2, the V gene TRBV5-1; TRBD2 agrees at 8 bases. Germline V lookup: CDR1 SGHRS, CDR2 YFSETQ. V lost 7 bases, J lost 2 bases, and 10 bases stayed unmatched. The CDR3 has 16 amino acids.

In its sample, this clone was seen once. One junction end does not reproduce the germline sequence, and a read error may be involved. This sequence joins TRBV5-4 and TRBJ2-7; 9 bases are a match to TRBD2. The germline gives CDR1 SGHNT, CDR2 YYREEE (reference sequence). This CDR3 has 16 amino acids. CDR3 sequence reads: CASSLGGSTSGYEQYF. Written as DNA, the CDR3 is TGTGCCAGCAGTTTGGGGGGTTCGACTAGCGGCTACGAGCAGTACTTC.

This clone appeared once. The V call is TRBV27, the J call TRBJ1-1; TRBD1 might be the D (5 bases). V lost 8 bases and J lost 5, with 12 bases in between. The CDR3 is 12 amino acids. Germline assignment: CDR1 MNHEY and CDR2 SMNVEV (reference sequence). CDR3 sequence (DNA): TGTGCCAGCGCGGGGTGGGGGACTGAAGCTTTCTTT. Residues: CASAGWGTEAFF.